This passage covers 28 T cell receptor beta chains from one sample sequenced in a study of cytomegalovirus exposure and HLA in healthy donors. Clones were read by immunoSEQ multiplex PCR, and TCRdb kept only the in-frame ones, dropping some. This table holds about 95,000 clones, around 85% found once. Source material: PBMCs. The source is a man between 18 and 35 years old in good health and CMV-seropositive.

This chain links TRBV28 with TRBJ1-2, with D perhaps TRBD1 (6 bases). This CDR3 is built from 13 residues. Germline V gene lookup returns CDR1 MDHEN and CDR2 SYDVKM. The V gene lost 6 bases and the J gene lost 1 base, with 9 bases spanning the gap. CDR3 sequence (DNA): TGTGCCAGCAGCACAGGGATTAACTATGGCTACACCTTC. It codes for CASSTGINYGYTF.

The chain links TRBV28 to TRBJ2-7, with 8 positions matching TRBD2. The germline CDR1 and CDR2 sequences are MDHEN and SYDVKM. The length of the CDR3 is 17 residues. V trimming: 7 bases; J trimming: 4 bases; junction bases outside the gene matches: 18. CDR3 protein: CASTFLVREGDSYEQYF. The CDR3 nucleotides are TGTGCCAGCACCTTTCTGGTACGGGAGGGGGATAGTTACGAGCAGTACTTC.

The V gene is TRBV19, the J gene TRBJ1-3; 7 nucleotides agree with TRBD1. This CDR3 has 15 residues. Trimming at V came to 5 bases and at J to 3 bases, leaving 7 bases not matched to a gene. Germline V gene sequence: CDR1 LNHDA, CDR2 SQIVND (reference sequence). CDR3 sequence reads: CASSVLQGSGNTIYF. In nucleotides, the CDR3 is TGTGCCAGTAGTGTCCTACAGGGGAGTGGAAACACCATATATTTT.

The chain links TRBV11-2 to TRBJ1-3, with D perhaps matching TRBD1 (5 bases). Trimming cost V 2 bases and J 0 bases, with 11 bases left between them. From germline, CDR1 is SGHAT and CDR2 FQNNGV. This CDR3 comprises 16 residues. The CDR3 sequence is CASSLRLGGSGNTIYF. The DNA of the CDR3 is TGTGCCAGCAGCTTAAGATTGGGGGGCTCTGGAAACACCATATATTTT.

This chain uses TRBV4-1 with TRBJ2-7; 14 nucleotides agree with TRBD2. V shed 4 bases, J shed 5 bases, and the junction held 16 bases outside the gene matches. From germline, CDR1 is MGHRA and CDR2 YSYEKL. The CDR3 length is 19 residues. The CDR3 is CASSRFRGLAGGIGHEQYF. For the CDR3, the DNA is TGCGCCAGCAGCCGCTTTAGAGGACTAGCGGGAGGTATAGGCCACGAGCAGTACTTC.

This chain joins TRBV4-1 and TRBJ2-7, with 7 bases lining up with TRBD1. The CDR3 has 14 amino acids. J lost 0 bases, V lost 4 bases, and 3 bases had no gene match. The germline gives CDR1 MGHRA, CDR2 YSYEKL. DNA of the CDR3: TGCGCCAGCAGCCTACGGGACAGCTCCTACGAGCAGTACTTC. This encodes CASSLRDSSYEQYF.

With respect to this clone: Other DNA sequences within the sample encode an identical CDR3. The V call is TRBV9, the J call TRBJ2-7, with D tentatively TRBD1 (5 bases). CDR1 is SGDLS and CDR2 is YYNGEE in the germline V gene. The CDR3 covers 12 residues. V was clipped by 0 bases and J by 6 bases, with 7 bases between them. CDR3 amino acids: CASSVGQGEQYF. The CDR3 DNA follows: TGTGCCAGCAGCGTAGGGCAGGGCGAGCAGTACTTC.

CDR3 DNA sequence: TGTGCCAGCATCCAGACTAGCTTGCCCTACGAGCAGTACGTC. It encodes CASIQTSLPYEQYV. V and J are TRBV6-1 and TRBJ2-7, with TRBD2 identical over 7 bases. CDR1 MNHNS and CDR2 SASEGT come from the germline V gene. J was trimmed by 2 bases and V by 7 bases; bases with no gene match: 8. The CDR3 has 14 amino acids.

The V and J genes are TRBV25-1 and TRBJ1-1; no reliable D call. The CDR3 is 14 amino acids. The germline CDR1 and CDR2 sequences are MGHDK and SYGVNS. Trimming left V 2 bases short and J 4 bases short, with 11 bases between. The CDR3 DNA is TGTGCCAGCAGTGAAGAGGCGGGTAGCACTGAAGCTTTCTTT. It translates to CASSEEAGSTEAFF.

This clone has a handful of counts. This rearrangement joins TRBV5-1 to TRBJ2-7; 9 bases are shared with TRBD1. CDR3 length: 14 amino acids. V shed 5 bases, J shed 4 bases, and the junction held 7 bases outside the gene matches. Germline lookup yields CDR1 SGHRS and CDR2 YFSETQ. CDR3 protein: CASRPTGGMYEQYF. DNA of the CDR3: TGCGCCAGCAGACCGACAGGGGGAATGTACGAGCAGTACTTC.

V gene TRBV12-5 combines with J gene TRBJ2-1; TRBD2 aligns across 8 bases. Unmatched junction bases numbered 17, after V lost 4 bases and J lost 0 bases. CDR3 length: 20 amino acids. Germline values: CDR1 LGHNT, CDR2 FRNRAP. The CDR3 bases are TGTGCTAGTGGTTCTGAGACTAGCGCCTGGCCGTGGCTCTCCTACAATGAGCAGTTCTTC. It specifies CASGSETSAWPWLSYNEQFF.

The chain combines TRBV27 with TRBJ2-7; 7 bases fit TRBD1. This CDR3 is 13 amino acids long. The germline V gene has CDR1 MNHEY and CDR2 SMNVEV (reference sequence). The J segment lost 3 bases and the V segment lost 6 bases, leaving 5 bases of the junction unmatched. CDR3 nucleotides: TGTGCCAGCAGCTCGGGACAGATCTACGAGCAGTACTTC. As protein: CASSSGQIYEQYF.

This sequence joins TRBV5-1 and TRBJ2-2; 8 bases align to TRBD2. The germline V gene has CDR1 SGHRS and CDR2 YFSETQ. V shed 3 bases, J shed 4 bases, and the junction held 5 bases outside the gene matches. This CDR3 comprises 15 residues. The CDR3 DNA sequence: TGCGCCAGCAGCTGGAGCGGGAGTGCCACCGGGGAGCTGTTTTTT. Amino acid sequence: CASSWSGSATGELFF.

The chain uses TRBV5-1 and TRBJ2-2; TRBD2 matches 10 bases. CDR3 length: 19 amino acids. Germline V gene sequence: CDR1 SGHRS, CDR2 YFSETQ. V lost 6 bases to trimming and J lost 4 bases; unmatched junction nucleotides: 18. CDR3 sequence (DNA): TGCGCCAGCACCCGGGGAGGGGACTCACTAGCGGGAAGCACCGGGGAGCTGTTTTTT. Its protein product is CASTRGGDSLAGSTGELFF.

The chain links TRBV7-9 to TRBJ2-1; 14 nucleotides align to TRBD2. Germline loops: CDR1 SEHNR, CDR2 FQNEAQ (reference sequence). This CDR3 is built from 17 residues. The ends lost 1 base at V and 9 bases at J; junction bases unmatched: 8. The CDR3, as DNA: TGTGCCAGCAGCTTAGTACAATTGACTAGCGGGAGGGGTGAGCAGTTCTTC. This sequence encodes CASSLVQLTSGRGEQFF.

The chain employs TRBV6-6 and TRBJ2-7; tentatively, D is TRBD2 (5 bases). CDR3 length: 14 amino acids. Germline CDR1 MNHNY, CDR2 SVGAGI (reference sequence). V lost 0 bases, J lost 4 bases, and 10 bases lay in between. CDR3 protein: CASSYSRAAYEQYF. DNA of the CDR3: TGTGCCAGCAGTTACTCGAGGGCCGCATACGAGCAGTACTTC.

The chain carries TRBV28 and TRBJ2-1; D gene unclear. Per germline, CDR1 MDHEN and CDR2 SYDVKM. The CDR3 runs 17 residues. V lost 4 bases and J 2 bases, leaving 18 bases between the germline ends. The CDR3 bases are TGTGCCAGCAGTTCCCTCCTGCGCAACCCGCCCTACAATGAGCAGTTCTTC. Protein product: CASSSLLRNPPYNEQFF.

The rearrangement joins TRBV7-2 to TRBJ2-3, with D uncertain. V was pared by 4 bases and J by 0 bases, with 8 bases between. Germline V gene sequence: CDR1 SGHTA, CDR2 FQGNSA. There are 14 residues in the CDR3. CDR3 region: CASSSLFSTDTQYF. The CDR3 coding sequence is TGTGCCAGCAGCTCTCTTTTTAGCACAGATACGCAGTATTTT.

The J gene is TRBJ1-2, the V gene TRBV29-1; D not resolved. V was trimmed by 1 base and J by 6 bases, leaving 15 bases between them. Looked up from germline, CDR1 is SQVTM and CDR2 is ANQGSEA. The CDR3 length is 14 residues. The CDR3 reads CSVEGWGSGNGYTF. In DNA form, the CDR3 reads TGCAGCGTTGAAGGGTGGGGATCGGGGAATGGCTACACCTTC.

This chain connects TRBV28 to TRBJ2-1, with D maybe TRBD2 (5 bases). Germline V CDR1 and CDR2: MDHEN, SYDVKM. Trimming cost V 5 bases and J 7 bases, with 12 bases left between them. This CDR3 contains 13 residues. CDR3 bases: TGTGCCAGCAGTCGGGGTTCGGGGAATGAGCAGTTCTTC. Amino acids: CASSRGSGNEQFF. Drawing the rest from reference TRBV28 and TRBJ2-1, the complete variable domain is DVKVTQSSRYLVKRTGEKVFLECVQDMDHENMFWYRQDPGLGLRLIYFSYDVKMKEKGDIPEGYSVSREKKERFSLILESASTNQTSMYLCASSRGSGNEQFFGPGTRLTVL.

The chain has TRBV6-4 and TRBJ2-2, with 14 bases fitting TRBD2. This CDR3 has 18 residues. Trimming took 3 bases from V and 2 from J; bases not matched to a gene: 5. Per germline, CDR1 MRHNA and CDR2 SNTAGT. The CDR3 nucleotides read TGTGCCAGCAGTGAGTCGACTAGCGGGAGGGATAACACCGGGGAGCTGTTTTTT. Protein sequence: CASSESTSGRDNTGELFF.

The CDR3 is CAIGTGVLSEQYV. The CDR3 bases are TGTGCCATCGGGACAGGTGTACTGAGCGAGCAGTACGTC. This chain links TRBV6-1 with TRBJ2-7; 8 bases map to TRBD1. Germline CDR1 reads MNHNS; CDR2 reads SASEGT. There are 13 residues in the CDR3. J gave up 6 bases and V 10 bases, and 11 bases lay outside the gene matches.

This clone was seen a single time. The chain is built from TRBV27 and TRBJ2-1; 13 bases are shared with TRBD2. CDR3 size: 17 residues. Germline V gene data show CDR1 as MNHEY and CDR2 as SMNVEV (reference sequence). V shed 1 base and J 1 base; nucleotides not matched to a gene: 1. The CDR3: CASSLWGLAGSYNEQFF. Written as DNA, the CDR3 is TGTGCCAGCAGTTTATGGGGACTAGCGGGATCCTACAATGAGCAGTTCTTC.

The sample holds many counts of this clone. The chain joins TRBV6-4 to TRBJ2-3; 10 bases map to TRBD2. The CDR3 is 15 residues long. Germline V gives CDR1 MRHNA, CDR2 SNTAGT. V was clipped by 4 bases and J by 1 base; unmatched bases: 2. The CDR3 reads CASSAGTSGTDTQYF. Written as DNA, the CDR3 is TGTGCCAGCAGTGCCGGGACTAGCGGCACAGATACGCAGTATTTT.

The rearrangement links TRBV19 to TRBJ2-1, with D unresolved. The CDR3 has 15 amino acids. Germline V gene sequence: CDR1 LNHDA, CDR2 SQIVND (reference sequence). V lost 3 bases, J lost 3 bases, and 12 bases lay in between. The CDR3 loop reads CASSIVRADYNEQFF. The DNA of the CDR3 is TGTGCCAGTAGTATTGTAAGAGCCGACTACAATGAGCAGTTCTTC.

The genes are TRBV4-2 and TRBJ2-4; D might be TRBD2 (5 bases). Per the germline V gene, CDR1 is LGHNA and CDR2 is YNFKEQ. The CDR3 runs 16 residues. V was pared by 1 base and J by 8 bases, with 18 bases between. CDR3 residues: CASSQVEGPGMDIQYF. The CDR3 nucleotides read TGTGCCAGCAGCCAAGTTGAGGGCCCGGGTATGGACATTCAGTACTTC.

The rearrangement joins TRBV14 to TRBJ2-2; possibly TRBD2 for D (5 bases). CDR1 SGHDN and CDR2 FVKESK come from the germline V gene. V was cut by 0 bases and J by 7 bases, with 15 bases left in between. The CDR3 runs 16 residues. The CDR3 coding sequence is TGTGCCAGCAGCCAAGAAGGGCGGGTGTTCGGCGGGGAGCTGTTTTTT. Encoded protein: CASSQEGRVFGGELFF.

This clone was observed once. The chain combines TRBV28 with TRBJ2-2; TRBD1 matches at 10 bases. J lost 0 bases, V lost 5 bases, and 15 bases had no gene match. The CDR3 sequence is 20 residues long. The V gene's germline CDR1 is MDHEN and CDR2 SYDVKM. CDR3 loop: CASSLGPGQGVFSNTGELFF. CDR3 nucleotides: TGTGCCAGCAGTCTCGGACCCGGACAGGGGGTCTTTTCGAACACCGGGGAGCTGTTTTTT.